The 18 T cell receptor beta chains below were found in one sample sequenced in a study of T cells in Graves' hyperthyroidism and ophthalmopathy. Authors of the study amplified TCR beta CDR3 regions from RNA transcripts. A first-round RT-PCR of the TCR CDR3 used the HTBI primer set. TCRdb re-called the multiplex PCR reads with MiXCR, one entry per CDR3 protein. The repertoire holds a few hundred thousand distinct CDR3 sequences, around 15% seen once, with approximately 15% in the top ten. The specimen sequenced was blood. These receptors were obtained from a middle-aged woman with Graves' hyperthyroidism.

Comments on this clonotype: A much larger clonotype is one base distant, so this may be a read error. V is TRBV5-1 and J is TRBJ2-1, with D perhaps matching TRBD2 (5 bases). The germline gives CDR1 SGHRS, CDR2 YFSETQ. The CDR3 contains 15 residues. Written as DNA, the CDR3 is TGCACCAGCAGCTTGGCCGTGGGGAGCTACAATGAGCAGTTCTTC. Translation: CTSSLAVGSYNEQFF.

The J gene is TRBJ2-3, the V gene TRBV27, with 7 positions matching TRBD2. Trimming cost V 7 bases and J 5 bases; bases outside gene matches: 15. Per germline, CDR1 MNHEY and CDR2 SMNVEV (reference sequence). The CDR3 sequence is 16 residues long. The CDR3 DNA is TGTGCCAGCACTCCCGCGGCGGGAGTCCGTGGAGATACGCAGTATTTT. It codes for CASTPAAGVRGDTQYF.

V usage is TRBV5-5 and J usage is TRBJ1-2; D gene uncertain. This CDR3 spans 15 amino acids. The germline V gene encodes CDR1 SGHKS and CDR2 YYEKEE (reference sequence). The V and J ends lost 4 bases and 0 bases respectively, with 13 bases between them. The CDR3 nucleotides read TGTGCCAGCAGCCTAGTGACGCCGTCTAACTATGGCTACACCTTC. The encoded protein is CASSLVTPSNYGYTF.

This clonotype was found many times. The chain employs TRBV20-1 and TRBJ2-3; 8 bases agree with TRBD2. The CDR3 has 14 residues. V lost 4 bases to trimming and J lost 0 bases; unmatched junction nucleotides: 3. The V gene's germline CDR1 is DFQATT and CDR2 SNEGSKA (reference sequence). The CDR3 reads CSATTSASTDTQYF. As DNA, the CDR3 is TGCAGTGCTACGACTAGCGCGAGCACAGATACGCAGTATTTT.

This clonotype has a count of ten or more. V is TRBV28 and J is TRBJ2-5; TRBD2 matches at 7 bases. CDR1 and CDR2 (germline): MDHEN, SYDVKM. J lost 5 bases, V lost 1 base, and 13 bases had no gene match. This CDR3 has 17 residues. The DNA for the CDR3 is TGTGCCAGCAGTTTATTTTATCAGGGAGGGCTGGCGGAGACCCAGTACTTC. Residues: CASSLFYQGGLAETQYF.

This clonotype was counted a few times. The chain combines TRBV7-9 with TRBJ2-3; D gene unclear. Trimming removed 4 bases from V and 2 bases from J, with 13 bases in between. CDR3 size: 15 residues. Looked up from germline, CDR1 is SEHNR and CDR2 is FQNEAQ (reference sequence). The CDR3 is CASSSTGSNTDTQYF. The CDR3 nucleotides read TGTGCCAGCAGCTCGACCGGGTCTAACACAGATACGCAGTATTTT.

This clonotype was detected many times. The chain joins TRBV29-1 to TRBJ2-7; tentative D call: TRBD2 (6 bases). The CDR3 contains 13 residues. V was clipped by 2 bases and J by 3 bases, with 11 bases between them. Germline V gene sequence: CDR1 SQVTM, CDR2 ANQGSEA. CDR3 residues: CSVERDSGYEQYF. The CDR3 nucleotides are TGCAGCGTTGAACGGGACTCAGGCTACGAGCAGTACTTC.

This rearrangement joins TRBV7-9 to TRBJ1-2; D is unresolved. Germline V CDR1 and CDR2: SEHNR, FQNEAQ (reference sequence). The V end was cut by 2 bases, the J end by 8 bases, with 12 bases between. The CDR3 loop spans 13 amino acids. In DNA, the CDR3 is TGTGCCAGCAGCTTACTGGGCAGAGGAGGCTACACCTTC. Its translation is CASSLLGRGGYTF.

The CDR3 nucleotides read TGTGCCAGCATACAGACAGGAGTACTGAACACTGAAGCTTTCTTT. This codes for CASIQTGVLNTEAFF. V and J are TRBV25-1 and TRBJ1-1; D is perhaps TRBD1 (6 bases). Germline V lookup: CDR1 MGHDK, CDR2 SYGVNS. There are 15 residues in the CDR3. V lost 7 bases, J lost 0 bases, and 15 bases lay in between.

This chain links TRBV9 with TRBJ2-5, with TRBD1 matching over 7 bases. Germline-derived CDR1 and CDR2 are SGDLS and YYNGEE. The CDR3 sequence is 16 residues long. With V trimmed by 0 bases and J by 1 base, 6 bases remained unmatched. The DNA of the CDR3 is TGTGCCAGCAGCGTAGAAGGGGGCAGGGCCCAAGAGACCCAGTACTTC. It encodes CASSVEGGRAQETQYF.

The V call is TRBV10-3, the J call TRBJ2-3; D might be TRBD2 (6 bases). Trimming pared 3 bases from V and 1 base from J, leaving 11 bases between. The CDR3 has 15 residues. CDR1 and CDR2 from the germline V gene are ENHRY and SYGVKD. Here the CDR3 reads CAISDGPGGTDTQYF. The CDR3 nucleotides read TGTGCCATCAGTGATGGGCCGGGGGGCACAGATACGCAGTATTTT.

The chain has TRBV10-3 and TRBJ2-3; D remains unclear. V was cut by 6 bases and J by 2 bases, with 9 bases left in between. CDR1 and CDR2 (germline): ENHRY, SYGVKD. CDR3 length: 13 residues. CDR3 DNA sequence: TGTGCCATCAGCGAAGCCCCCACAGATACGCAGTATTTT. Translating it yields CAISEAPTDTQYF.

The sample holds many counts of this clonotype. The chain uses TRBV7-3 and TRBJ2-5; 13 nucleotides match TRBD2. The CDR3 contains 16 residues. Trimming cost V 5 bases and J 5 bases; bases outside gene matches: 8. Germline CDR1 is SGHTA and CDR2 is FQGTGA. The CDR3 DNA follows: TGTGCCAGCAGCCCCGGGACTAGCGGGATCTGGGAGACCCAGTACTTC. This translates into CASSPGTSGIWETQYF.

Many counts were recorded for this clonotype. A much larger clone sits a single nucleotide away, making a read error possible. V usage is TRBV18 and J usage is TRBJ2-1, with 8 bases aligning to TRBD2. The V and J ends lost 3 bases and 9 bases, in that order; junction bases with no gene match: 7. The CDR3 is 14 amino acids. Germline V lookup: CDR1 KGHSH, CDR2 LQKENI. The CDR3 reads CASSPPRLAIEQFF. The DNA for the CDR3 is TGTGCCAGCTCACCGCCGAGACTAGCGATTGAGCAGTTCTTC.

This chain links TRBV28 with TRBJ1-3; D is ambiguous. Trimming cost V 6 bases and J 0 bases, with 12 bases left between them. The CDR3 extends over 15 amino acids. CDR1 and CDR2 (germline): MDHEN, SYDVKM. The CDR3 nucleotides read TGTGCCAGCAGGGAGGGCCTTGTCTCTGGAAACACCATATATTTT. Its protein is CASREGLVSGNTIYF.

This clonotype came up once. The V gene is TRBV14, the J gene TRBJ2-2; D is uncertain. Trimming left V 4 bases short and J 4 bases short, with 7 bases between. This CDR3 comprises 13 residues. CDR1 is SGHDN and CDR2 is FVKESK in the germline V gene. CDR3 coding DNA: TGTGCCAGCAGCCCTACACCCACCGGGGAGCTGTTTTTT. As protein: CASSPTPTGELFF.

This clonotype has just a few counts. The V call is TRBV4-1, the J call TRBJ1-1; D is ambiguous. The CDR3 spans 17 residues. Germline CDR1 is MGHRA and CDR2 is YSYEKL. Deletions cut 4 bases from V and 1 base from J, with 19 bases between. The CDR3 region is CASSLEPSRGQNTEAFF. CDR3 nucleotides: TGCGCCAGCAGCCTGGAACCCTCGCGAGGCCAGAACACTGAAGCTTTCTTT.

V gene TRBV20-1 combines with J gene TRBJ2-7; tentatively, D is TRBD1 or TRBD2 (5 bases each). Germline lookup yields CDR1 DFQATT and CDR2 SNEGSKA (reference sequence). Trimming removed 4 bases from V and 4 bases from J, with 8 bases in between. This CDR3 region has 11 residues. The CDR3 DNA follows: TGCAGTGCTAATGGGGGATACGAGCAGTACTTC. This encodes CSANGGYEQYF.